These 24 T cell receptor beta chains were all obtained from the same sample, sequenced in a study of stem cell transplantation in POMP-related autoinflammatory disease (TCRdb year 2021). Libraries were built with the immunoSEQ multiplex PCR assay. This is the immuneACCESS table as TCRdb keeps it, with only in-frame sequences that have V and J called. A part of the clones is gone; compared with another copy, unresolved V genes explain less than half, and the rest is unexplained. The sample profile shows roughly 70,000 clones; roughly 91% of them were found once. Around 0.72% of the sample comes from the top ten. Reading the label with the study, this specimen's time point is: after hematopoietic stem cell transplant. The sequencing used CD4+ T cells from PBMCs, collected after stem cell transplantation. These receptors came from a human patient with POMP-related autoinflammation and immune dysregulation (PRAID). Donor T cells from the graft may be present among the T cells after a transplant.

This chain links TRBV5-1 with TRBJ1-6; D is undetermined. V was shortened by 0 bases and J by 5 bases, with 9 bases between the two germline ends. Germline CDR1 and CDR2: SGHRS and YFSETQ. The CDR3 runs to 15 residues. CDR3 nucleotides: TGCGCCAGCAGCTTGGCCCTCCTGCATAATTCACCCCTCCACTTT. This sequence encodes CASSLALLHNSPLHF.

This clone was counted once. The V gene is TRBV5-1, the J gene TRBJ1-2; no clear D. The CDR3 loop spans 14 amino acids. V was trimmed by 0 bases and J by 6 bases, leaving 12 bases between them. Germline V gives CDR1 SGHRS, CDR2 YFSETQ. The CDR3: CASSLETPRDGYTF. CDR3 in DNA: TGCGCCAGCAGCTTGGAGACCCCGAGGGATGGCTACACCTTC.

This clone was observed a few times. V and J are TRBV3-1 (or the pseudogene TRBV3-2) and TRBJ1-2; TRBD1 matches at 8 bases. Germline CDR1 and CDR2: LGHDT and YNNKEL (reference sequence). V gave up 3 bases and J gave up 11 bases; unmatched junction bases: 5. This CDR3 comprises 12 residues. The CDR3 region is CASSHRDRFYTF. As DNA, the CDR3 is TGTGCCAGCAGCCACAGGGACAGGTTTTACACCTTC.

V gene TRBV24-1 combines with J gene TRBJ2-7; the match to TRBD1 covers 8 bases. Germline values: CDR1 KGHDR, CDR2 SFDVKD. With 5 bases clipped from V and 3 bases from J, the junction kept 5 bases outside the gene matches. The CDR3 is made up of 14 amino acids. CDR3 coding DNA: TGTGCCACCAGTGCCGCGACAGGGGTCTACGAGCAGTACTTC. Its protein product is CATSAATGVYEQYF.

V is TRBV6-4 and J is TRBJ2-7; 7 positions match TRBD2. Germline trimming cut 10 bases from V and 2 bases from J; bases unmatched to any gene: 11. Germline CDR1 reads MRHNA; CDR2 reads SNTAGT. CDR3 length: 14 amino acids. In DNA form, the CDR3 reads TGTGCCATATTCAGGGCTAGCGGTACCTACGAGCAGTACGTC. Translated, it gives CAIFRASGTYEQYV.

The J gene is TRBJ2-6, the V gene TRBV5-4; D is unclear. Trimming took 1 base from V and 0 from J, leaving 5 bases between them. The CDR3 has 15 residues. The germline gives CDR1 SGHNT, CDR2 YYREEE (reference sequence). CDR3 amino acids: CASSLSSSGANVLTF. The CDR3 DNA sequence: TGTGCCAGCAGCTTGTCTAGCTCTGGGGCCAACGTCCTGACTTTC. Combining the CDR3 with reference TRBV5-4 and TRBJ2-6 gives the whole variable domain ETGVTQSPTHLIKTRGQQVTLRCSSQSGHNTVSWYQQALGQGPQFIFQYYREEENGRGNFPPRFSGLQFPNYSSELNVNALELDDSALYLCASSLSSSGANVLTFGAGSRLTVL.

This chain uses TRBV7-9 with TRBJ1-1, with TRBD1 identical over 8 bases. J gave up 5 bases and V 5 bases, and 13 bases lay outside the gene matches. The CDR3 spans 16 residues. Germline V gene sequence: CDR1 SEHNR, CDR2 FQNEAQ (reference sequence). This CDR3 is CASSHRIRTGLTEAFF. The DNA for the CDR3 is TGTGCCAGCAGCCACCGAATCCGGACAGGGCTAACTGAAGCTTTCTTT.

The V and J genes are TRBV3-1 (or the pseudogene TRBV3-2) and TRBJ1-3; no clear D. The germline CDR1 and CDR2 sequences are LGHDT and YNNKEL (reference sequence). The CDR3 has 14 amino acids. V was trimmed by 0 bases and J by 2 bases, leaving 5 bases between them. Here the CDR3 reads CASSQDVAGNTIYF. The CDR3 coding sequence is TGTGCCAGCAGCCAAGATGTAGCTGGAAACACCATATATTTT.

The rearrangement links TRBV6-5 to TRBJ2-7; the D gene is possibly TRBD1 (6 bases). CDR3 length: 16 residues. CDR1 is MNHEY and CDR2 is SVGAGI in the germline V gene. V was clipped by 3 bases and J by 0 bases, with 15 bases between them. The CDR3 protein is CASSYSGQTSSYEQYF. Written as DNA, the CDR3 is TGTGCCAGCAGTTATTCTGGACAGACCAGCTCCTACGAGCAGTACTTC.

The V call is TRBV2, the J call TRBJ2-1; D may be TRBD2 (6 bases). The CDR3 has 15 residues. V was trimmed by 3 bases and J by 1 base, leaving 10 bases between them. From germline, CDR1 is SNHLY and CDR2 FYNNEI. The CDR3 DNA sequence: TGTGCCAGCAGTGAGGGGGGTCCTTCCTACAATGAGCAGTTCTTC. Protein sequence: CASSEGGPSYNEQFF. Complete variable domain (other parts from reference TRBV2 and TRBJ2-1): EPEVTQTPSHQVTQMGQEVILRCVPISNHLYFYWYRQILGQKVEFLVSFYNNEISEKSEIFDDQFSVERPDGSNFTLKIRSTKLEDSAMYFCASSEGGPSYNEQFFGPGTRLTVL.

The J gene is TRBJ2-1, the V gene TRBV4-1; D might be TRBD2 (6 bases). The V gene's germline CDR1 is MGHRA and CDR2 YSYEKL. This CDR3 is 14 amino acids long. V lost 6 bases and J lost 4, with 13 bases in between. The CDR3 sequence is CASRSRGTYNEQFF. The CDR3 nucleotides are TGCGCCAGCAGGAGCCGAGGGACTTACAATGAGCAGTTCTTC.

V gene TRBV5-1 combines with J gene TRBJ1-6; perhaps TRBD1 as D (6 bases). The length of the CDR3 is 16 residues. Germline V gives CDR1 SGHRS, CDR2 YFSETQ. V shed 3 bases and J shed 8 bases, with 18 bases lying between them. The CDR3 reads CASSSGGRERDSPLHF. The CDR3 region has the DNA TGCGCCAGCAGCTCGGGGGGCAGGGAACGAGATTCACCCCTCCACTTT.

The chain has TRBV28 and TRBJ2-1; 12 bases agree with TRBD1. From germline, CDR1 is MDHEN and CDR2 SYDVKM. Losses at the gene ends were 8 bases for V and 8 bases for J; bases not matched to a gene: 10. CDR3 length: 15 amino acids. The CDR3 region has the DNA TGTGCCAGCGGACCTTGGGACAGGGGGCTCTATGAGCAGTTCTTC. This encodes CASGPWDRGLYEQFF.

This clone was recorded once. This chain connects TRBV25-1 to TRBJ2-1, with D perhaps matching TRBD1 or TRBD2 (5 bases each). This CDR3 has 14 residues. V was cut by 7 bases and J by 7 bases, with 17 bases left in between. Germline assignment: CDR1 MGHDK and CDR2 SYGVNS. The CDR3, as DNA: TGTGCCAGCACCCCTAACAGGAGCGGTAATGAGCAGTTCTTC. This codes for CASTPNRSGNEQFF.

The rearrangement joins TRBV29-1 to TRBJ2-1, with 10 bases identical to TRBD2. The germline CDR1 and CDR2 sequences are SQVTM and ANQGSEA. The ends lost 8 bases at V and 0 bases at J; junction bases unmatched: 10. The CDR3 loop spans 16 amino acids. The CDR3 coding sequence is TGCAGCCTCCGCGGGCTAGCGGGAGTCTCCTACAATGAGCAGTTCTTC. Encoded protein: CSLRGLAGVSYNEQFF.

V usage is TRBV24-1 and J usage is TRBJ1-2; 7 bases line up with TRBD1. With 4 bases clipped from V and 9 bases from J, the junction kept 13 bases outside the gene matches. The CDR3 extends over 15 amino acids. Germline-derived CDR1 and CDR2 are KGHDR and SFDVKD. CDR3 in DNA: TGTGCCACCAGTGACTTTAGACAGGGAGCTGTGAGCTACACCTTC. Translation: CATSDFRQGAVSYTF.

The V gene is TRBV12-3 or TRBV12-4, the J gene TRBJ1-5; D may be TRBD1 (6 bases). The V and J ends lost 3 bases and 6 bases respectively, with 9 bases between them. The CDR3 is made up of 13 amino acids. This CDR3 is CASSFVGGQPQHF. The CDR3 bases are TGTGCCAGCAGTTTTGTAGGGGGTCAGCCCCAGCATTTT.

The chain links TRBV11-2 to TRBJ2-5; D is unclear. V was shortened by 2 bases and J by 7 bases, with 5 bases between the two germline ends. This CDR3 is 11 amino acids long. Per germline, CDR1 SGHAT and CDR2 FQNNGV. The CDR3 nucleotides are TGTGCCAGCAGCTTAATGGGGACCCAGTACTTC. It is translated as CASSLMGTQYF.

The chain recombines TRBV30 with TRBJ2-2; 10 bases fit TRBD2. In germline, CDR1 is GTSNPN, CDR2 SVGIG (reference sequence). V dropped 0 bases and J dropped 1; count of bases not matched to a gene: 8. This CDR3 has 18 amino acids. In DNA form, the CDR3 reads TGTGCCTGGAGTGTTGGTACTAGCGGGGATGAGAACACCGGGGAGCTGTTTTTT. Translation gives CAWSVGTSGDENTGELFF.

The V call is TRBV7-2, the J call TRBJ1-2; 9 bases agree with TRBD1. The CDR3 totals 15 residues. CDR1 and CDR2 (germline): SGHTA, FQGNSA. V was clipped by 1 base and J by 2 bases; unmatched bases: 2. The CDR3 sequence is CASSLETGGNYGYTF. Here the CDR3 DNA reads TGTGCCAGCAGCTTAGAAACAGGGGGCAACTATGGCTACACCTTC.

This sequence joins TRBV6-5 and TRBJ2-1; 7 bases line up with TRBD2. Unmatched junction bases numbered 5, after V lost 4 bases and J lost 2 bases. Germline values: CDR1 MNHEY, CDR2 SVGAGI. The CDR3 totals 15 residues. The CDR3 sequence: CASSWSGVAYNEQFF. In nucleotides, the CDR3 is TGTGCCAGCAGTTGGAGCGGGGTAGCCTACAATGAGCAGTTCTTC.

The sample holds one count of this clone. The V gene is TRBV19, the J gene TRBJ2-1; D possibly corresponds to TRBD1 (5 bases). The CDR3 contains 13 residues. V was clipped by 10 bases and J by 0 bases, with 10 bases between them. Germline values: CDR1 LNHDA, CDR2 SQIVND (reference sequence). This chain's CDR3 is CATSRASYNEQFF. The CDR3 DNA sequence: TGTGCCACTTCCAGGGCCTCCTACAATGAGCAGTTCTTC. The variable domain in full, with the rest retrieved from reference TRBV19 and TRBJ2-1, is DGGITQSPKYLFRKEGQNVTLSCEQNLNHDAMYWYRQDPGQGLRLIYYSQIVNDFQKGDIAEGYSVSREKKESFPLTVTSAQKNPTAFYLCATSRASYNEQFFGPGTRLTVL.

This clone was seen a few times. This chain uses TRBV27 with TRBJ2-3; no definite D call. Trimming pared 3 bases from V and 3 bases from J, leaving 10 bases between. CDR1 and CDR2 (germline): MNHEY, SMNVEV (reference sequence). The CDR3 spans 14 residues. The CDR3 DNA sequence: TGTGCCAGCAGTTTCTTGGTAAAGACAGATACGCAGTATTTT. Its translation is CASSFLVKTDTQYF.

V and J are TRBV5-4 and TRBJ2-1, with TRBD1 identical over 7 bases. V shed 4 bases, J shed 6 bases, and the junction held 4 bases outside the gene matches. CDR3 length: 13 amino acids. The germline V gene has CDR1 SGHNT and CDR2 YYREEE (reference sequence). CDR3 nucleotide sequence: TGTGCCAGCAGCCCTAGGGACAGCAATGAGCAGTTCTTC. Protein product: CASSPRDSNEQFF.